The entry below describes one TCR beta chain. These data come from a study of tumor-infiltrating lymphocytes in primary liver carcinoma. On the study more broadly: Men as well as women, aged 30 to 69 years, made up the patients. Between about 4 and 11 cm across, the tumors were all of stage T1-T3 N0M0.

Between the trimmed V and J ends, which lost 7 bases and 1 base, there was a span of 4 bases. The CDR3 covers 11 residues. Germline CDR1 is LNHDA and CDR2 is SQIVND (reference sequence). The authors made TCR beta cDNA from approximately 500 ng total RNA with a constant-region primer. For TCR beta, libraries were produced by three nested multiplex PCR rounds using slightly modified ARM-PCR. Running roughly 10 cycles apiece, the first two PCR rounds relied on TRBV1-TRBV30 forward primers together with a C-beta reverse primer. TCRdb analysed the multiplex PCR reads with MiXCR anew, one entry per CDR3 protein. This table holds tens of thousands of distinct CDR3 sequences, nearly 70% found once. Taking roughly 20-34 mg of unsorted bulk tissue, the authors co-extracted RNA and DNA.

The receptor's source is a man aged 35 to 55 with primary liver carcinoma and hepatitis B virus infection. This chain links TRBV19 with TRBJ1-1; D is uncertain. The sample comprised liver tumor tissue from sampling region 4. Subset noted: tumor region T4, right-lateral pole. CDR3 DNA sequence: TGTGCCAGTAACAAGAACACTGAAGCTTTCTTT. Translated, it gives CASNKNTEAFF.